Presented here are 29 T cell receptor beta chains from one specimen sequenced in a study of cytomegalovirus exposure and HLA in healthy donors. Researchers ran the PCR with 60 Vbeta and 13 Jbeta primers. Some clones are missing from TCRdb's copy, which holds only in-frame ones; the method was immunoSEQ multiplex PCR. The sample consists of approximately 180,000 clones, around 86% of them appearing once. Sequencing was performed on PBMCs. The receptors here all came from a woman younger than 30 in good health and CMV-seronegative.

The V gene is TRBV7-9, the J gene TRBJ1-1; D is undetermined. There are 13 residues in the CDR3. The germline V gene encodes CDR1 SEHNR and CDR2 FQNEAQ (reference sequence). Trimming removed 1 base at V and 8 bases at J, with 11 bases between. The CDR3 loop is CASSLDDTWEAFF. CDR3 in DNA: TGTGCCAGCAGCTTAGATGACACATGGGAAGCTTTCTTT.

The V call is TRBV18, the J call TRBJ2-7, with D possibly being TRBD1 (6 bases). CDR3 size: 14 residues. CDR1 and CDR2 from the germline V gene are KGHSH and LQKENI. The V end was cut by 3 bases, the J end by 7 bases, with 16 bases between. The CDR3 region is CASSPPIQGFEQYF. CDR3 nucleotide sequence: TGTGCCAGCTCACCGCCTATACAGGGTTTTGAGCAGTACTTC.

The V call is TRBV6-5, the J call TRBJ1-2; 10 bases align to TRBD1. The CDR3 loop spans 15 amino acids. The J segment lost 4 bases and the V segment lost 3 bases, leaving 5 bases of the junction unmatched. The germline V gene has CDR1 MNHEY and CDR2 SVGAGI. The CDR3 here is CASSYRGQGTYGYTF. For the CDR3, the DNA is TGTGCCAGCAGTTATAGGGGACAGGGGACCTATGGCTACACCTTC.

CDR3 sequence reads: CASSIGDRYTGELFF. The CDR3 DNA reads as TGTGCCAGTAGTATAGGGGACAGGTACACCGGGGAGCTGTTTTTT. The rearrangement uses TRBV19 and TRBJ2-2, with 8 bases matching TRBD1. The CDR3 totals 15 residues. J lost 3 bases, V lost 1 base, and 1 base had no gene match. Germline assignment: CDR1 LNHDA and CDR2 SQIVND (reference sequence).

The chain uses TRBV15 and TRBJ1-2, with a possible D match to TRBD1 (5 bases). V was shortened by 3 bases and J by 4 bases, with 12 bases between the two germline ends. The CDR3 covers 14 residues. Per germline, CDR1 LNHNV and CDR2 YYDKDF (reference sequence). In DNA, the CDR3 is TGTGCCACCAGCAGTGACCGACAGCGCTATGGCTACACCTTC. This encodes CATSSDRQRYGYTF.

This rearrangement joins TRBV27 to TRBJ2-1; 9 positions match TRBD1. This CDR3 region has 16 residues. With 5 bases clipped from V and 9 bases from J, the junction kept 14 bases outside the gene matches. The V gene's germline CDR1 is MNHEY and CDR2 SMNVEV (reference sequence). CDR3 protein: CASSGTGRPLMGEQFF. The CDR3 nucleotides are TGTGCCAGCAGTGGGACAGGGCGACCACTGATGGGTGAGCAGTTCTTC.

This CDR3 reads CASSSDRNTEAFF. CDR3 DNA: TGTGCCAGCAGCTCCGACAGAAACACTGAAGCTTTCTTT. This chain uses TRBV14 with TRBJ1-1; possible D gene TRBD1, 5 bases. Per germline, CDR1 SGHDN and CDR2 FVKESK. This CDR3 has 13 residues. V lost 5 bases, J lost 2 bases, and 9 bases lay in between.

The rearrangement uses TRBV5-1 and TRBJ2-1; TRBD2 aligns across 14 bases. The ends lost 2 bases at V and 0 bases at J; junction bases unmatched: 4. CDR1 SGHRS and CDR2 YFSETQ come from the germline V gene. This CDR3 is built from 18 residues. CDR3 residues: CASSFGTSGGVSYNEQFF. For the CDR3, the DNA is TGCGCCAGCAGCTTTGGGACTAGCGGGGGTGTCTCCTACAATGAGCAGTTCTTC. The whole variable domain, remainder taken from reference TRBV5-1 and TRBJ2-1, is KAGVTQTPRYLIKTRGQQVTLSCSPISGHRSVSWYQQTPGQGLQFLFEYFSETQRNKGNFPGRFSGRQFSNSRSEMNVSTLELGDSALYLCASSFGTSGGVSYNEQFFGPGTRLTVL.

The genes are TRBV28 and TRBJ2-3; TRBD2 matches 15 bases. The V segment lost 7 bases and the J segment 8 bases; nucleotides outside the gene matches: 7. The CDR3 runs to 15 residues. The germline CDR1 and CDR2 sequences are MDHEN and SYDVKM. Here the CDR3 reads CASITGTSGRRTQYF. The CDR3 region has the DNA TGTGCCAGCATCACGGGGACTAGCGGGAGGCGTACGCAGTATTTT.

The chain combines TRBV28 with TRBJ1-4, with 8 bases identical to TRBD1. Germline V gene sequence: CDR1 MDHEN, CDR2 SYDVKM. The J segment lost 5 bases and the V segment lost 10 bases, leaving 6 bases of the junction unmatched. This CDR3 is built from 13 residues. The CDR3 nucleotides are TGTGCCACTCTGGACAGGGTAAATGAAAAACTGTTTTTT. Amino acids: CATLDRVNEKLFF.

The chain combines TRBV15 with TRBJ2-7, with TRBD1 as a possible D gene (5 bases). Trimming pared 1 base from V and 2 bases from J, leaving 12 bases between. Germline CDR1 and CDR2: LNHNV and YYDKDF (reference sequence). This CDR3 region has 15 residues. In DNA, the CDR3 is TGTGCCACCAGCAGAGGAACAGGTCCCCCCTACGAGCAGTACTTC. Residues: CATSRGTGPPYEQYF.

The chain links TRBV7-9 to TRBJ1-5, with D perhaps TRBD1 (6 bases). Trimming removed 0 bases from V and 6 bases from J, with 9 bases in between. CDR1 is SEHNR, CDR2 FQNEAQ, per germline (reference sequence). The CDR3 consists of 14 residues. The CDR3 protein is CASSLAGAAQPQHF. The DNA for the CDR3 is TGTGCCAGCAGCTTAGCGGGGGCGGCTCAGCCCCAGCATTTT.

J is TRBJ2-1 and V is TRBV11-3; 8 nucleotides align to TRBD2. The CDR3 extends over 16 amino acids. V lost 1 base and J lost 9; bases outside the gene matches: 11. CDR1 and CDR2 (germline): SGHNT, YENEEA. CDR3: CASSLVYTSGSSEQFF. CDR3 nucleotide sequence: TGTGCCAGCAGCTTAGTATATACTAGCGGAAGTTCTGAGCAGTTCTTC.

Regarding this clone: This specimen includes other DNA sequences encoding the same CDR3. The chain joins TRBV30 to TRBJ2-4; D may be TRBD1 (5 bases). The CDR3 has 13 residues. The V end lost 0 bases, the J end lost 5 bases, and 8 bases lay between the germline ends. From germline, CDR1 is GTSNPN and CDR2 SVGIG (reference sequence). CDR3 loop: CAWSVDSQNIQYF. As DNA, the CDR3 is TGTGCCTGGAGTGTAGACAGCCAAAACATTCAGTACTTC.

V gene TRBV5-1 combines with J gene TRBJ1-1; maybe TRBD1 (6 bases). The CDR3 runs 14 residues. Germline lookup yields CDR1 SGHRS and CDR2 YFSETQ. Between the trimmed V and J ends, which lost 4 bases and 7 bases, there was a span of 17 bases. This chain's CDR3 is CASSLSGGANEAFF. CDR3 nucleotides: TGCGCCAGCAGCCTTTCGGGGGGCGCGAATGAAGCTTTCTTT.

This sequence joins TRBV30 and TRBJ1-4; D might be TRBD1 (6 bases). The CDR3 loop spans 16 amino acids. With 2 bases removed from V and 0 bases from J, the gap between germline ends came to 13 bases. Germline loops: CDR1 GTSNPN, CDR2 SVGIG (reference sequence). CDR3 sequence (DNA): TGTGCCTGGAGTCAGGGGACCCTATCAACTAATGAAAAACTGTTTTTT. This translates into CAWSQGTLSTNEKLFF.

V and J are TRBV5-1 and TRBJ1-6; D unclear. CDR1 and CDR2 from the germline V gene are SGHRS and YFSETQ. CDR3 length: 16 amino acids. Trimming removed 0 bases from V and 4 bases from J, with 11 bases in between. Here the CDR3 reads CASSLDGDFYNSPLHF. The CDR3 DNA reads as TGCGCCAGCAGCTTGGACGGAGACTTTTATAATTCACCCCTCCACTTT.

This clone came up a few times. The chain combines TRBV5-1 with TRBJ1-4; no definite D call. Trimming removed 4 bases at V and 10 bases at J, with 20 bases between. Germline CDR1 and CDR2: SGHRS and YFSETQ. CDR3 size: 15 residues. The DNA of the CDR3 is TGCGCCAGCAGCCTGGAGAGGGCCTGGGAAGGAAAACTGTTTTTT. This gives the protein CASSLERAWEGKLFF.

V is TRBV15 and J is TRBJ2-2; 9 nucleotides align to TRBD1. Germline V CDR1 and CDR2: LNHNV, YYDKDF (reference sequence). V dropped 3 bases and J dropped 1; count of bases not matched to a gene: 6. The length of the CDR3 is 17 residues. CDR3 nucleotide sequence: TGTGCCACCAGCAGTAACAGGGGGCATTGGAACACCGGGGAGCTGTTTTTT. It is translated as CATSSNRGHWNTGELFF.

The chain has TRBV28 and TRBJ1-1; D gene ambiguous. In germline, CDR1 is MDHEN, CDR2 SYDVKM. The CDR3 loop spans 14 amino acids. Deletions cut 2 bases from V and 2 bases from J, with 9 bases between. DNA of the CDR3: TGTGCCAGCAGTTTAGGCCAGTTAAACACTGAAGCTTTCTTT. Its translation is CASSLGQLNTEAFF.

In its sample, this clone was seen once. The rearrangement uses TRBV5-1 and TRBJ2-7; TRBD2 is a possible D gene (5 bases). The V and J ends lost 1 base and 1 base respectively, with 12 bases between them. CDR1 and CDR2 from the germline V gene are SGHRS and YFSETQ. This CDR3 spans 15 amino acids. CDR3 amino acids: CASSLNPDLSYEQYF. The DNA of the CDR3 is TGCGCCAGCAGCTTGAATCCGGACTTATCCTACGAGCAGTACTTC.

The CDR3 region is CASSQVDREETQYF. The CDR3 region has the DNA TGTGCCAGCAGCCAAGTCGACAGAGAAGAGACCCAGTACTTC. The genes are TRBV4-2 and TRBJ2-5; D perhaps matches TRBD1 (5 bases). The length of the CDR3 is 14 residues. Germline CDR1 and CDR2: LGHNA and YNFKEQ. The V end lost 1 base, the J end lost 3 bases, and 9 bases lay between the germline ends.

The V gene is TRBV7-2, the J gene TRBJ1-2, with 8 bases aligning to TRBD1. The ends lost 6 bases at V and 4 bases at J; junction bases unmatched: 7. This CDR3 is built from 14 residues. Germline CDR1 and CDR2: SGHTA and FQGNSA. The CDR3: CASRAGTGVYGYTF. DNA for the CDR3: TGTGCCAGCAGAGCCGGGACAGGAGTCTATGGCTACACCTTC.

V and J are TRBV6-5 and TRBJ2-2; 8 bases agree with TRBD2. The CDR3 loop spans 15 amino acids. The V segment lost 2 bases and the J segment 4 bases; nucleotides outside the gene matches: 3. CDR1 is MNHEY, CDR2 SVGAGI, per germline. The DNA of the CDR3 is TGTGCCAGCAGTTACCCGGGGGGGCCCACCGGGGAGCTGTTTTTT. Its protein product is CASSYPGGPTGELFF.

This clone was detected only once. J is TRBJ2-7 and V is TRBV9; 8 bases align to TRBD2. Germline V CDR1 and CDR2: SGDLS, YYNGEE. The CDR3 contains 14 residues. The V segment lost 4 bases and the J segment 0 bases; nucleotides outside the gene matches: 3. The DNA for the CDR3 is TGTGCCAGCAGCTCCGGGACTAGCTCCTACGAGCAGTACTTC. This encodes CASSSGTSSYEQYF. The whole variable domain, filled in from reference TRBV9 and TRBJ2-7, reads DSGVTQTPKHLITATGQRVTLRCSPRSGDLSVYWYQQSLDQGLQFLIQYYNGEERAKGNILERFSAQQFPDLHSELNLSSLELGDSALYFCASSSGTSSYEQYFGPGTRLTVT.

The chain has TRBV9 and TRBJ1-2, with 7 bases matching TRBD1. Losses at the gene ends were 3 bases for V and 2 bases for J; bases not matched to a gene: 4. The length of the CDR3 is 14 residues. Germline CDR1 reads SGDLS; CDR2 reads YYNGEE. The CDR3 DNA is TGTGCCAGCAGCGCTCAGGGGGACAACTATGGCTACACCTTC. Translating it yields CASSAQGDNYGYTF. The whole variable domain, filled in from reference TRBV9 and TRBJ1-2, reads DSGVTQTPKHLITATGQRVTLRCSPRSGDLSVYWYQQSLDQGLQFLIQYYNGEERAKGNILERFSAQQFPDLHSELNLSSLELGDSALYFCASSAQGDNYGYTFGSGTRLTVV.

The chain is built from TRBV6-1 and TRBJ1-1; D is undetermined. The CDR3 is made up of 12 amino acids. Germline V gene sequence: CDR1 MNHNS, CDR2 SASEGT. V lost 5 bases to trimming and J lost 6 bases, with 10 bases between them. CDR3 DNA: TGTGCCAGCAGTCCGGGAAGTCCTGAAGCTTTCTTT. This codes for CASSPGSPEAFF.

V and J are TRBV5-1 and TRBJ2-2; 7 bases match TRBD2. The CDR3 is made up of 15 amino acids. The J segment lost 2 bases and the V segment lost 0 bases, leaving 1 base of the junction unmatched. The germline V gene encodes CDR1 SGHRS and CDR2 YFSETQ. The CDR3: CASSLAGGNTGELFF. CDR3 in DNA: TGCGCCAGCAGCTTGGCGGGGGGTAACACCGGGGAGCTGTTTTTT.

This sequence joins TRBV13 and TRBJ2-5, with 11 positions matching TRBD2. The CDR3 has 15 amino acids. Germline V gene sequence: CDR1 PRHDT, CDR2 FYEKMQ (reference sequence). Trimming removed 4 bases from V and 5 bases from J; junction bases left unmatched: 6. The CDR3 DNA sequence: TGTGCCAGCAGCTCCCTAGCGGGAGGAGGGGAGACCCAGTACTTC. It codes for CASSSLAGGGETQYF.